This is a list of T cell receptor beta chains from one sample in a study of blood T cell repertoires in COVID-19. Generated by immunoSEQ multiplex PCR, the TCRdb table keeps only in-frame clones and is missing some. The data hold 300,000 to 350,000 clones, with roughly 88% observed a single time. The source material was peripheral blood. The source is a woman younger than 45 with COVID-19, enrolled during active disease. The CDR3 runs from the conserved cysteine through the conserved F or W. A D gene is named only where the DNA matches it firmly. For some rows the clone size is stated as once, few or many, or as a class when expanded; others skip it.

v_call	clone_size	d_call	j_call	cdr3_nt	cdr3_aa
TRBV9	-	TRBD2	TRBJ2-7	TGTGCCAGCAGCGTGGGGGGGGACTCAGCCTACGAGCAGTACTTC	CASSVGGDSAYEQYF
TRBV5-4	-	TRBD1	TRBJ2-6	TGTGCCAGCAGCTCGGGACAGTCCCACTCTGGGGCCAACGTCCTGACTTTC	CASSSGQSHSGANVLTF
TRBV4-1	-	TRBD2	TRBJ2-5	TGCGCCAGCAGCCGATTAGCGGGCCAAGAGACCCAGTACTTC	CASSRLAGQETQYF
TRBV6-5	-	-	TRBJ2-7	TGTGCCAGCAGTCCGTCCGGGGGACCCTACGAGCAGTACTTC	CASSPSGGPYEQYF
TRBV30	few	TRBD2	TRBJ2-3	TGTGCCTGGAGTTCGGGACTAGCGGGAGGGGGGGGTACGCAGTATTTT	CAWSSGLAGGGGTQYF
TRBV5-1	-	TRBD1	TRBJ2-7	TGCGCCAGCAGCTTGGGTGGGACAGGGGGCCACGAGCAGTACTTC	CASSLGGTGGHEQYF
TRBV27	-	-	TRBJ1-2	TGTGCCAGCAGTTCAAATCCGGGACACAATAACTATGGCTACACCTTC	CASSSNPGHNNYGYTF
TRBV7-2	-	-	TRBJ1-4	TGTGCCAGCAGCCCCCAGGGGTTGACTAATGAAAAACTGTTTTTT	CASSPQGLTNEKLFF
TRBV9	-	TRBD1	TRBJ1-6	TGTGCCAGCAGCCCCGGACAGGGGGCTACTTCCTATAATTCACCCCTCCACTTT	CASSPGQGATSYNSPLHF
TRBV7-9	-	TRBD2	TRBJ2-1	TGTGCCAGCAGCTTAGCTAGACTAGCGGAGAATGAGCAGTTCTTC	CASSLARLAENEQFF
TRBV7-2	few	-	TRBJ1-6	TGTGCCAGCAGCCAAACACAGGGACGCTCACCCCTCCACTTT	CASSQTQGRSPLHF